In this sample, the clone carrying this TCR beta chain turned up once. Its cognate antigen is unknown. This sample is part of a study of T cell responses to AZD1222 COVID-19 vaccine. Method: immunoSEQ multiplex PCR; TCRdb's copy keeps in-frame clones and lacks some. The sample lists 130,000 or so clones, about 90% seen once, with approximately 5.9% in the top ten. Points from the study as a whole: The study found vaccine-associated CD4 TCRs spanning spike, dominant at 160-218 and 743-854. Targets within unmutated variant regions were reportedly found for nearly half of spike-specific TCRs.

Germline V gives CDR1 SNHLY, CDR2 FYNNEI. The CDR3 extends over 16 amino acids. Germline trimming cut 7 bases from V and 3 bases from J; bases unmatched to any gene: 13. The chain couples TRBV2 to TRBJ2-7; TRBD2 matches 9 bases. This sequence originates from an adult in good health. The source material was peripheral blood, sampled on day 0 of AZD1222 vaccination. The CDR3 here is CASTHGLAGNDYEQYF. The CDR3 bases are TGTGCCAGCACCCACGGGCTAGCGGGGAATGACTACGAGCAGTACTTC.